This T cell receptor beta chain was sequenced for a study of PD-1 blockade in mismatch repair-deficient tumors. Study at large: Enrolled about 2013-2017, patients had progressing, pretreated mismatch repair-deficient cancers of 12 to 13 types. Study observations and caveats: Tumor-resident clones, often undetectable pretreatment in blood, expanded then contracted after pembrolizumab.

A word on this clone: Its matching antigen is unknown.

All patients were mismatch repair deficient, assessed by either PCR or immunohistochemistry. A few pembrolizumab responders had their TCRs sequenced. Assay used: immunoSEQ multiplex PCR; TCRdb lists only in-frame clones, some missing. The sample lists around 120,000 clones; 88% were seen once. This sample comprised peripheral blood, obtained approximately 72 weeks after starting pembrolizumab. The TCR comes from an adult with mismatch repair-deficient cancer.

DNA of the CDR3: TGTGCCAGCAGCCCACGGACAGGCCAAGAGACCCAGTACTTC. This translates into CASSPRTGQETQYF. The V and J genes are TRBV7-9 and TRBJ2-5, with TRBD1 matching 7 bases. In germline, CDR1 is SEHNR, CDR2 FQNEAQ (reference sequence). CDR3 length: 14 amino acids. The trim removed 5 bases at V and 1 base at J, leaving 4 bases unmatched.